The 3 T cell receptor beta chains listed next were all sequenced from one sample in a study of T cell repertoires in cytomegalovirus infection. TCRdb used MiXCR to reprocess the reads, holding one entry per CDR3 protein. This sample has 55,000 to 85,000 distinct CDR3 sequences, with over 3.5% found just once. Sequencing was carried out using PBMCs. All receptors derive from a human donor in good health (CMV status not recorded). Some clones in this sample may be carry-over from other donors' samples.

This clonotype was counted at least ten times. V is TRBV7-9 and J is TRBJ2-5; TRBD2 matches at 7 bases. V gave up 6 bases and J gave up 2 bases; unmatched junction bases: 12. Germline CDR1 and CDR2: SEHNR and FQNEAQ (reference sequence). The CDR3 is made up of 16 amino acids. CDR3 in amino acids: CASSRLADLLQETQYF. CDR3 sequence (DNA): TGTGCCAGCAGTCGACTAGCAGATCTTCTTCAAGAGACCCAGTACTTC. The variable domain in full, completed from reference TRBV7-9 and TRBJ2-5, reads DTGVSQNPRHKITKRGQNVTFRCDPISEHNRLYWYRQTLGQGPEFLTYFQNEAQLEKSRLLSDRFSAERPKGSFSTLEIQRTEQGDSAMYLCASSRLADLLQETQYFGPGTRLLVL.

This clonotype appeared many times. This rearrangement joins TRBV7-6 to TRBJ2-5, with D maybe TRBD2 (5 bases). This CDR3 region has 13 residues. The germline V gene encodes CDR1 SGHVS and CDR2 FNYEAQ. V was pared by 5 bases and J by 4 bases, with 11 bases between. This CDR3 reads CASSPLARETQYF. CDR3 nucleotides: TGTGCCAGCAGCCCCCTAGCTCGAGAGACCCAGTACTTC.

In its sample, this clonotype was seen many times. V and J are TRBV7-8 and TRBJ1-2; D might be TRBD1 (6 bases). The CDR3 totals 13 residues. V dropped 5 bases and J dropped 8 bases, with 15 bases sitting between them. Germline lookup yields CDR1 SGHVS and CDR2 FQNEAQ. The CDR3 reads CASSRGQSVGYTF. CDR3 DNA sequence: TGTGCCAGCAGCCGTGGACAGTCTGTAGGCTACACCTTC.